The T cell receptor (beta chain) under discussion was sequenced for a study of shared clonotypes between healthy human individuals. Cells designated naive CD8 were CD45RO-negative and were positively selected for CCR7, with terminally differentiated effector memory CD45RA+ cells excluded. The CDR3 spans 15 residues. V lost 1 base to trimming and J lost 1 base, with 11 bases between them. Germline V gene lookup returns CDR1 SGDLS and CDR2 YYNGEE. Using immunoSEQ multiplex PCR, the repertoire was profiled, and TCRdb retains in-frame clones only, with some absent. The sample has about 2 million clones, about 95% seen once.

Source material: naive CD8+ T cells sorted from blood. The rearrangement links TRBV9 to TRBJ1-1, with a tentative D call TRBD1 (6 bases). The receptor was derived from a young man in good health. The DNA for the CDR3 is TGTGCCAGCAGCGTAACAGGGCGGGGGAACACTGAAGCTTTCTTT. Protein product: CASSVTGRGNTEAFF.